One sample yielded the 25 T cell receptor beta chains listed below, sequenced in a study of blood T cell repertoires in COVID-19 (dated by TCRdb to between 2020 and 2021). Preparation of the library involved the immunoSEQ multiplex PCR assay. TCRdb provides this immuneACCESS table in a form limited to in-frame rearrangements. Some clones are lacking; in checked studies, under half of them reflect an unresolved V gene, and why the rest are absent is not known. This sample holds fewer than 250,000 clones; 84% were observed only once. Approximately 8.1% of the sample is held by the ten biggest clonotypes. The sample comprised peripheral blood. Receptor source: a woman in her 50s with active or convalescent COVID-19.

This chain links TRBV2 with TRBJ2-5, with a tentative D call TRBD1 (7 bases). Per germline, CDR1 SNHLY and CDR2 FYNNEI. The CDR3 extends over 15 amino acids. Between the trimmed V and J ends, which lost 1 base and 6 bases, there was a span of 15 bases. CDR3 nucleotides: TGTGCCAGCAGTGAAGAAGGTTGGAGGGGGCAGACCCAGTACTTC. Protein: CASSEEGWRGQTQYF. The full variable domain, with the rest looked up from reference TRBV2 and TRBJ2-5, is EPEVTQTPSHQVTQMGQEVILRCVPISNHLYFYWYRQILGQKVEFLVSFYNNEISEKSEIFDDQFSVERPDGSNFTLKIRSTKLEDSAMYFCASSEEGWRGQTQYFGPGTRLLVL.

CDR3 region: CASKVGGAGELFF. The DNA for the CDR3 is TGCGCCAGCAAAGTAGGGGGGGCCGGGGAGCTGTTTTTT. V usage is TRBV5-1 and J usage is TRBJ2-2; D possibly corresponds to TRBD2 (7 bases). The CDR3 consists of 13 residues. Looked up from germline, CDR1 is SGHRS and CDR2 is YFSETQ. Between the trimmed V and J ends, which lost 6 bases and 6 bases, there was a span of 12 bases.

The V and J genes are TRBV5-1 and TRBJ2-3, with 9 bases matching TRBD1. The CDR3 has 15 amino acids. V shed 3 bases and J 7 bases; nucleotides not matched to a gene: 9. Germline V CDR1 and CDR2: SGHRS, YFSETQ. The CDR3 is CASSSPGQGSHTQYF. CDR3 nucleotide sequence: TGCGCCAGCAGCTCCCCGGGACAGGGTAGTCATACGCAGTATTTT.

This sequence joins TRBV3-1 (or the pseudogene TRBV3-2) and TRBJ1-1; no reliable D call. Germline-derived CDR1 and CDR2 are LGHDT and YNNKEL (reference sequence). The CDR3 runs 14 residues. With 2 bases removed from V and 1 base from J, the gap between germline ends came to 8 bases. The CDR3 nucleotides read TGTGCCAGCAGCCAACACGGGAAGAACACTGAAGCTTTCTTT. Translated: CASSQHGKNTEAFF.

V and J are TRBV5-1 and TRBJ2-3, with 9 bases that match TRBD2. The junction had 5 bases not matched to a gene; V was cut back by 0 bases and J by 3 bases. CDR1 and CDR2 (germline): SGHRS, YFSETQ. The CDR3 extends over 16 amino acids. The CDR3 sequence: CASSLDAGGATDTQYF. In DNA, the CDR3 is TGCGCCAGCAGCTTGGATGCGGGAGGGGCGACAGATACGCAGTATTTT.

J is TRBJ2-7 and V is TRBV6-5; the match to TRBD2 covers 10 bases. The CDR3 totals 11 residues. The ends lost 8 bases at V and 10 bases at J; junction bases unmatched: 5. Germline CDR1 and CDR2: MNHEY and SVGAGI. The CDR3 nucleotides read TGTGCCAGCGGAGCGGGAGGGCCCCAGTACTTC. Translating it yields CASGAGGPQYF.

The chain combines TRBV28 with TRBJ2-1, with 12 bases lining up with TRBD2. CDR1 MDHEN and CDR2 SYDVKM come from the germline V gene. J lost 12 bases, V lost 5 bases, and 17 bases had no gene match. The CDR3 is 17 residues long. The CDR3 spells CASSALIQTPGLAGQFF. CDR3 in DNA: TGTGCCAGCAGTGCACTCATACAGACGCCGGGACTAGCGGGGCAGTTCTTC.

This clone is a singleton in its sample. This chain connects TRBV5-1 to TRBJ2-3; a possible D gene is TRBD1 (5 bases). The germline V gene encodes CDR1 SGHRS and CDR2 YFSETQ. The CDR3 totals 17 residues. V gave up 2 bases and J gave up 0 bases, with 16 bases separating them. The CDR3 sequence: CASSFRPAGLSTDTQYF. The CDR3 bases are TGCGCCAGCAGCTTCCGACCGGCAGGGTTAAGCACAGATACGCAGTATTTT.

The chain has TRBV19 and TRBJ1-5; D is uncertain. CDR3 length: 13 amino acids. Trimming removed 8 bases at V and 0 bases at J, with 8 bases between. Germline assignment: CDR1 LNHDA and CDR2 SQIVND (reference sequence). The CDR3 DNA reads as TGTGCCAGTTCCTACCTTAGCAATCAGCCCCAGCATTTT. This gives the protein CASSYLSNQPQHF. Full variable domain (missing parts from reference TRBV19 and TRBJ1-5): DGGITQSPKYLFRKEGQNVTLSCEQNLNHDAMYWYRQDPGQGLRLIYYSQIVNDFQKGDIAEGYSVSREKKESFPLTVTSAQKNPTAFYLCASSYLSNQPQHFGDGTRLSIL.

The chain has TRBV11-2 and TRBJ2-1; 7 nucleotides line up with TRBD2. Germline trimming cut 3 bases from V and 5 bases from J; bases unmatched to any gene: 7. The germline CDR1 and CDR2 sequences are SGHAT and FQNNGV. The CDR3 is 15 residues long. The CDR3 sequence is CASSLGGAGHNEQFF. CDR3 nucleotides: TGTGCCAGCAGCTTGGGGGGAGCGGGACACAATGAGCAGTTCTTC.

The chain links TRBV28 to TRBJ2-7; TRBD2 aligns across 7 bases. This CDR3 region has 16 residues. From germline, CDR1 is MDHEN and CDR2 SYDVKM. Unmatched junction bases numbered 11, after V lost 6 bases and J lost 0 bases. The CDR3 protein is CASSSGTTQSSYEQYV. CDR3 nucleotide sequence: TGTGCCAGCAGCTCAGGGACTACTCAGAGCTCCTACGAGCAGTACGTC.

The CDR3 region has the DNA TGTGCCAGAACCCCCTCCCAGGGACATCCTTCTAGCAATCAGCCCCAGCATTTT. Protein: CARTPSQGHPSSNQPQHF. The chain recombines TRBV5-3 with TRBJ1-5; tentatively, D is TRBD1 (6 bases). TRBV5-3 is an open reading frame, and its role is uncertain. This CDR3 has 18 amino acids. Trimming took off 6 bases at V and 0 bases at J, with 22 bases between the two ends.

The CDR3 DNA reads as TGTGCCAGCTCACCACCGGAAAGAGTGCGCGGCACTGAAGCTTTCTTT. It yields the protein CASSPPERVRGTEAFF. The rearrangement joins TRBV18 to TRBJ1-1; no clear D. The germline V gene encodes CDR1 KGHSH and CDR2 LQKENI. The CDR3 has 16 residues. Trimming took off 0 bases at V and 4 bases at J, with 15 bases between the two ends.

This clone turned up a few times. The gene calls are TRBV5-1 and TRBJ1-5; TRBD1 matches 10 bases. The germline gives CDR1 SGHRS, CDR2 YFSETQ. The CDR3 runs to 18 residues. Germline trimming cut 0 bases from V and 1 base from J; bases unmatched to any gene: 7. CDR3 nucleotides: TGCGCCAGCAGCTTGGGCGGGACAGGGGAATTCAGCAATCAGCCCCAGCATTTT. Its protein product is CASSLGGTGEFSNQPQHF.

The V call is TRBV10-3, the J call TRBJ2-1; 7 bases are a match to TRBD2. This CDR3 comprises 16 residues. The V segment lost 2 bases and the J segment 9 bases; nucleotides outside the gene matches: 13. From germline, CDR1 is ENHRY and CDR2 SYGVKD. CDR3 in DNA: TGTGCCATCAGTGAGCGAGGCGGGAGTTCCGTAGCTGAGCAGTTCTTC. This sequence encodes CAISERGGSSVAEQFF.

The rearrangement uses TRBV5-6 and TRBJ2-3; 11 nucleotides match TRBD2. Germline V lookup: CDR1 SGHDT, CDR2 YYEEEE. The CDR3 totals 14 residues. V shed 3 bases, J shed 5 bases, and the junction held 2 bases outside the gene matches. Written as DNA, the CDR3 is TGTGCCAGCAGCTCTCTAGCGGGAGGAGATACGCAGTATTTT. Translating it yields CASSSLAGGDTQYF.

This chain joins TRBV6-5 and TRBJ1-1; the match to TRBD1 covers 9 bases. The CDR3 totals 13 residues. In germline, CDR1 is MNHEY, CDR2 SVGAGI. Trimming at V came to 8 bases and at J to 1 base, leaving 2 bases not matched to a gene. CDR3 residues: CASWGQGNTEAFF. CDR3 coding DNA: TGTGCCAGCTGGGGACAGGGGAACACTGAAGCTTTCTTT.

J is TRBJ2-3 and V is TRBV5-1; 11 bases fit TRBD2. The germline CDR1 and CDR2 sequences are SGHRS and YFSETQ. The CDR3 consists of 15 residues. The junction had 0 bases not matched to a gene; V was cut back by 3 bases and J by 0 bases. DNA for the CDR3: TGCGCCAGCAGCTGGACTAGCGGGAGCACAGATACGCAGTATTTT. It translates to CASSWTSGSTDTQYF.

The chain has TRBV19 and TRBJ1-4, with D perhaps matching TRBD1 (5 bases). The germline V and J ends were trimmed by 4 bases and 1 base, with 13 bases remaining between them. CDR3 size: 16 residues. CDR1 is LNHDA and CDR2 is SQIVND in the germline V gene (reference sequence). The CDR3 DNA sequence: TGTGCCAGTAGTACCGCAAGGACATTAACTAATGAAAAACTGTTTTTT. It is translated as CASSTARTLTNEKLFF. The full variable domain, rest sourced from reference TRBV19 and TRBJ1-4, is DGGITQSPKYLFRKEGQNVTLSCEQNLNHDAMYWYRQDPGQGLRLIYYSQIVNDFQKGDIAEGYSVSREKKESFPLTVTSAQKNPTAFYLCASSTARTLTNEKLFFGSGTQLSVL.

This clone showed up just a few times. The chain is built from TRBV19 and TRBJ2-2; possibly TRBD1 for D (6 bases). This CDR3 contains 15 residues. The ends were cut back, 6 bases at V and 3 bases at J, with 14 bases in the middle. Germline lookup yields CDR1 LNHDA and CDR2 SQIVND (reference sequence). The CDR3 loop reads CASREQGRDTGELFF. CDR3 bases: TGTGCCAGTAGGGAACAGGGTCGGGACACCGGGGAGCTGTTTTTT.

The chain joins TRBV18 to TRBJ2-5, with D possibly being TRBD1 (6 bases). V gave up 5 bases and J gave up 3 bases, with 10 bases separating them. Germline-derived CDR1 and CDR2 are KGHSH and LQKENI. CDR3 length equals 13 residues. The CDR3 spells CASSSRQEETQYF. CDR3 nucleotide sequence: TGTGCCAGCTCATCTCGACAGGAAGAGACCCAGTACTTC.

The V gene is TRBV3-1 (or the pseudogene TRBV3-2), the J gene TRBJ2-7; 11 nucleotides align to TRBD1. Trimming at V came to 5 bases and at J to 4 bases, leaving 4 bases not matched to a gene. Germline assignment: CDR1 LGHDT and CDR2 YNNKEL (reference sequence). The CDR3 runs 14 residues. For the CDR3, the DNA is TGTGCCAGCAGCGCCGGGACAGGGGGGTACGAGCAGTACTTC. It specifies CASSAGTGGYEQYF.

The gene calls are TRBV6-5 and TRBJ1-2, with 9 bases fitting TRBD1. The trim removed 3 bases at V and 7 bases at J, leaving 9 bases unmatched. The CDR3 sequence is 15 residues long. CDR1 is MNHEY, CDR2 SVGAGI, per germline. The CDR3: CASSYKTGGLGGYTF. CDR3 sequence (DNA): TGTGCCAGCAGTTATAAAACAGGGGGCTTGGGTGGCTACACCTTC.

CDR3 in DNA: TGTGCCAGCAGTACAGGGAGCTCCTATAATTCACCCCTCCACTTT. It translates to CASSTGSSYNSPLHF. The chain uses TRBV28 and TRBJ1-6; TRBD1 might be the D (6 bases). Germline V lookup: CDR1 MDHEN, CDR2 SYDVKM. The V end was cut by 5 bases, the J end by 0 bases, with 8 bases between. The CDR3 is made up of 15 amino acids.

This clone showed up just once. The CDR3 is CASSEAALGRTNEKLFF. The CDR3 coding sequence is TGTGCCAGCAGTGAAGCGGCTTTGGGGCGGACTAATGAAAAACTGTTTTTT. The chain uses TRBV2 and TRBJ1-4; D is perhaps TRBD1 (5 bases). From germline, CDR1 is SNHLY and CDR2 FYNNEI. Trimming took 0 bases from V and 2 from J, leaving 13 bases between them. The CDR3 sequence is 17 residues long.